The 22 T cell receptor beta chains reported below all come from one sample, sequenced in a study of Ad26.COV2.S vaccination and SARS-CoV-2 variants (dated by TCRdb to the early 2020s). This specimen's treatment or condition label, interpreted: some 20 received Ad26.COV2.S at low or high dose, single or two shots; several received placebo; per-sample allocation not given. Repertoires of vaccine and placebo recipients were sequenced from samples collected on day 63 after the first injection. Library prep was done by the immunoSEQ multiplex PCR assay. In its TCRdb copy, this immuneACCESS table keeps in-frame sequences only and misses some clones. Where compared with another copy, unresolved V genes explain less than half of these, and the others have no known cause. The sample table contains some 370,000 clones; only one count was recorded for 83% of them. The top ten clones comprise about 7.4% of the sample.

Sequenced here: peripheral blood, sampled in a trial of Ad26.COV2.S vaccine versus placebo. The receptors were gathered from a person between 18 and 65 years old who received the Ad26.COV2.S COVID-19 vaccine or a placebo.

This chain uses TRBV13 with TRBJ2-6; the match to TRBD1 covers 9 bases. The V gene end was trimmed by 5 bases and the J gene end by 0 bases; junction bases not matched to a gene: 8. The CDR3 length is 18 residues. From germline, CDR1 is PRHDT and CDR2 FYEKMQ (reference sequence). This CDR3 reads CASSRDRELGSGANVLTF. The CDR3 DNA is TGTGCCAGCAGCCGGGACAGGGAATTGGGCTCTGGGGCCAACGTCCTGACTTTC.

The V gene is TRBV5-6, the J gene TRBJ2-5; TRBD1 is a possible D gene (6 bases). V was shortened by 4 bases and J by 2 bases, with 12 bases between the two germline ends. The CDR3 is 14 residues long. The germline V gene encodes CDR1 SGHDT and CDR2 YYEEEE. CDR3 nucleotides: TGTGCCAGCAGCGGGGGCGACTGGCAAGAGACCCAGTACTTC. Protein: CASSGGDWQETQYF.

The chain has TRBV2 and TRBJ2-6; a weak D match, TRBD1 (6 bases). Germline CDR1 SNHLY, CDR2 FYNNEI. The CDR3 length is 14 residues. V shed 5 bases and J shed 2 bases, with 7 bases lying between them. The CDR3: CASSTGTGANVLTF. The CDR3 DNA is TGTGCCAGCAGTACAGGGACTGGGGCCAACGTCCTGACTTTC. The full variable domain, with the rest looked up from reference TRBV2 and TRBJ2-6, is EPEVTQTPSHQVTQMGQEVILRCVPISNHLYFYWYRQILGQKVEFLVSFYNNEISEKSEIFDDQFSVERPDGSNFTLKIRSTKLEDSAMYFCASSTGTGANVLTFGAGSRLTVL.

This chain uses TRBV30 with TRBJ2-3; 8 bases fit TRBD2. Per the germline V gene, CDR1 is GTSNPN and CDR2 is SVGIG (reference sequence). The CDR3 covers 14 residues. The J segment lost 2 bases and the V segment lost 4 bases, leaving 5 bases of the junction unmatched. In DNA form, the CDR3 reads TGTGCCTGGAAATTACTAGCGGACACAGATACGCAGTATTTT. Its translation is CAWKLLADTDTQYF.

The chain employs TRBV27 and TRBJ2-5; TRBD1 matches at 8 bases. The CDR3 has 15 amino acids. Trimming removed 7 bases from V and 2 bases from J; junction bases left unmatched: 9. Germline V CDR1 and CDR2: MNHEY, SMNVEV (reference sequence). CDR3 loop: CASNRRGTGQETQYF. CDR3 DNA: TGTGCCAGCAACCGAAGGGGGACAGGACAAGAGACCCAGTACTTC.

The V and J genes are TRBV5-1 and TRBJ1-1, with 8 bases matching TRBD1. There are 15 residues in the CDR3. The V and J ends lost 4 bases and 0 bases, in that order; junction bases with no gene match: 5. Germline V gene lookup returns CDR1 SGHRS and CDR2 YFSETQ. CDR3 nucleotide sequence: TGCGCCAGCAGCGCCGGACAGGGAGTGAACACTGAAGCTTTCTTT. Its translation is CASSAGQGVNTEAFF. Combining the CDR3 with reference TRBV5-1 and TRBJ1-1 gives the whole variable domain KAGVTQTPRYLIKTRGQQVTLSCSPISGHRSVSWYQQTPGQGLQFLFEYFSETQRNKGNFPGRFSGRQFSNSRSEMNVSTLELGDSALYLCASSAGQGVNTEAFFGQGTRLTVV.

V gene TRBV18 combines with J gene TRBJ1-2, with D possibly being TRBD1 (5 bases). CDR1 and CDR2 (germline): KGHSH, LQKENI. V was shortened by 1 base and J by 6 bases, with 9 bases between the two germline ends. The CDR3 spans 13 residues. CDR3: CASSPQGSNGYTF. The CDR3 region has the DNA TGTGCCAGCTCACCACAGGGGTCGAATGGCTACACCTTC.

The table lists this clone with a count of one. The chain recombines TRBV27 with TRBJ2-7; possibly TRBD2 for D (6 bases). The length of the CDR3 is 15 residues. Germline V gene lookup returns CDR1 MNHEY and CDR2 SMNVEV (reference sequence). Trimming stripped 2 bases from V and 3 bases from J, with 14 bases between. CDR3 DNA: TGTGCCAGCAGTTTAATGGGGGGTATGGGCTACGAGCAGTACTTC. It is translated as CASSLMGGMGYEQYF.

The CDR3 here is CASRTRNTEAFF. The CDR3 coding sequence is TGTGCCAGCAGAACTAGGAACACTGAAGCTTTCTTT. The chain links TRBV6-6 to TRBJ1-1; D gene ambiguous. Trimming shortened V by 6 bases and J by 1 base, and 6 bases separated the two germline ends. The CDR3 spans 12 residues. CDR1 and CDR2 from the germline V gene are MNHNY and SVGAGI (reference sequence).

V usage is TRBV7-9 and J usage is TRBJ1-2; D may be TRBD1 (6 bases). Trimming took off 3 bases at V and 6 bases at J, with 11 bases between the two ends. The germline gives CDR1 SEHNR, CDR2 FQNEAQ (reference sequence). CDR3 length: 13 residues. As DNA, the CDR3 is TGTGCCAGCAGCTTCGGGGCAGGGGATGGCTACACCTTC. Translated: CASSFGAGDGYTF.

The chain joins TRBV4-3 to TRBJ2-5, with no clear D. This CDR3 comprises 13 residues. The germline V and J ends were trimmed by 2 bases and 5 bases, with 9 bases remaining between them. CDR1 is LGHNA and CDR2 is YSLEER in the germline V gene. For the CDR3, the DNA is TGCGCCAGCAGCCAATATAGTGGGGAGACCCAGTACTTC. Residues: CASSQYSGETQYF.

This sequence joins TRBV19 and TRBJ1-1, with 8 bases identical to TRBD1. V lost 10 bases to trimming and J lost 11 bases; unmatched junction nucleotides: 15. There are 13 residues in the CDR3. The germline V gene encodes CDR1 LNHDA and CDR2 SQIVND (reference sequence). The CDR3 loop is CATSPPGGRVAFF. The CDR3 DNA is TGTGCCACTTCCCCCCCAGGGGGCCGTGTGGCTTTCTTT.

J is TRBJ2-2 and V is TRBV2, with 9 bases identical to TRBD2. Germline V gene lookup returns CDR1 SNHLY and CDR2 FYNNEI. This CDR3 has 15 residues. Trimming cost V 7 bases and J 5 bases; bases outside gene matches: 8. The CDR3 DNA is TGTGCCAGCAAGGTTCGACTAGCGGAGACCGGGGAGCTGTTTTTT. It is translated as CASKVRLAETGELFF.

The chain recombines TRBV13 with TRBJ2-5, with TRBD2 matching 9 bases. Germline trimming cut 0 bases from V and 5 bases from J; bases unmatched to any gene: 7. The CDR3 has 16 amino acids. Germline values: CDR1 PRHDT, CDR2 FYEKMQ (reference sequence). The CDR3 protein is CASSLGAGGPDETQYF. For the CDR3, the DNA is TGTGCCAGCAGCTTAGGGGCGGGAGGGCCGGACGAGACCCAGTACTTC.

This chain's CDR3 is CASSELVGSGNTIYF. The CDR3 DNA sequence: TGTGCCAGCAGTGAACTGGTGGGCTCTGGAAACACCATATATTTT. The rearrangement uses TRBV6-1 and TRBJ1-3; D ambiguous. Germline CDR1 is MNHNS and CDR2 is SASEGT. Trimming cost V 2 bases and J 0 bases, with 8 bases left between them. This CDR3 comprises 15 residues.

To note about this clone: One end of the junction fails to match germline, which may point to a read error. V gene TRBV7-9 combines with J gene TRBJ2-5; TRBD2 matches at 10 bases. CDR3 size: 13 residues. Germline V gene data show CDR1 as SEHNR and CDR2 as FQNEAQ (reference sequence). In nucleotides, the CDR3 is TGTGCCAGCAGCCTAGCGGGAGTAGAGACCCAGTACTTC. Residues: CASSLAGVETQYF.

This CDR3 reads CASSQRFMNTEAFF. The CDR3 nucleotides are TGTGCCAGCAGTCAGCGCTTCATGAACACTGAAGCTTTCTTT. This chain uses TRBV25-1 with TRBJ1-1; D ambiguous. The CDR3 is 14 amino acids. The V gene's germline CDR1 is MGHDK and CDR2 SYGVNS. The V gene lost 5 bases and the J gene lost 0 bases, with 10 bases spanning the gap. The full variable domain, with the rest looked up from reference TRBV25-1 and TRBJ1-1, is EADIYQTPRYLVIGTGKKITLECSQTMGHDKMYWYQQDPGMELHLIHYSYGVNSTEKGDLSSESTVSRIRTEHFPLTLESARPSHTSQYLCASSQRFMNTEAFFGQGTRLTVV.

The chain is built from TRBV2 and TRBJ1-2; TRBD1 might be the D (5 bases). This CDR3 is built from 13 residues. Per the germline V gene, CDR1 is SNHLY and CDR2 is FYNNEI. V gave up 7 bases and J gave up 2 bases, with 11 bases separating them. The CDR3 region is CASKRTPNYGYTF. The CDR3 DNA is TGTGCCAGCAAGCGGACACCAAACTATGGCTACACCTTC.

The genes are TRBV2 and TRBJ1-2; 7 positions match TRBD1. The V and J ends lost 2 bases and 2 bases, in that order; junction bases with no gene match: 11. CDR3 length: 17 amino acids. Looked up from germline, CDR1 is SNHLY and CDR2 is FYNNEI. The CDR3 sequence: CASSEIGRQGSNYGYTF. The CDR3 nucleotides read TGTGCCAGCAGTGAAATCGGGAGACAGGGATCGAACTATGGCTACACCTTC.

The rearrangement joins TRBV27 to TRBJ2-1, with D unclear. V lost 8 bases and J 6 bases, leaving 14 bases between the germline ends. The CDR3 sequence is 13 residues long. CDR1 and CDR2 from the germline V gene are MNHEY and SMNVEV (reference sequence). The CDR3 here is CASSRFNFNEQFF. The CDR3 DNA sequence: TGTGCCAGCTCACGCTTCAACTTCAATGAGCAGTTCTTC.

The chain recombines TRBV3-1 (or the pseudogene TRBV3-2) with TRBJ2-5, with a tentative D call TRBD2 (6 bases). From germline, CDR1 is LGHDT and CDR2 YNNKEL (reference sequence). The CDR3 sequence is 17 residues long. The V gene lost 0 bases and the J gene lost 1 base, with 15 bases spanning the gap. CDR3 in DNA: TGTGCCAGCAGCCAAGATTGGGCGGGGAGTGGCCAAGAGACCCAGTACTTC. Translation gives CASSQDWAGSGQETQYF.

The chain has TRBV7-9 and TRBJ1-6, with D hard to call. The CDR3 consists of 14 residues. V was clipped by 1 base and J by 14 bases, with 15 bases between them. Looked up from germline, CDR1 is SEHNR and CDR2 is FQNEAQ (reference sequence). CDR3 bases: TGTGCCAGCAGCTTAGATTTGGGAGGAGGCACCCTCCACTTT. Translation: CASSLDLGGGTLHF.